Following are 24 T cell receptor beta chains from one sample sequenced in a study of lymphopenia after photon versus proton radiotherapy (dated by TCRdb to between 2018 and 2020). Library preparation used the immunoSEQ multiplex PCR assay. TCRdb's version of the immuneACCESS table is confined to in-frame rearrangements and falls short of the full clone set. An unresolved V gene accounts for under half of the shortfall where checked; the remainder is of unknown origin. Here the sample has about 40,000 clones; approximately 81% occur a single time. Approximately 2.9% of the sample belongs to the ten largest clones. The sample in question was peripheral blood, obtained from a patient treated with photon-based radiotherapy. The source is a man between 45 and 60 years old with gastric cancer.

The DNA for the CDR3 is TGTGCCAGCAGCCCTACCCGGGACAGGAACTACGAGCAGTACTTC. This translates into CASSPTRDRNYEQYF. The chain is built from TRBV7-3 and TRBJ2-7, with TRBD1 identical over 8 bases. CDR1 SGHTA and CDR2 FQGTGA come from the germline V gene. The CDR3 length is 15 residues. V gave up 5 bases and J gave up 3 bases; unmatched junction bases: 9.

This sequence joins TRBV2 and TRBJ1-2, with TRBD1 matching 8 bases. CDR3 size: 16 residues. In germline, CDR1 is SNHLY, CDR2 FYNNEI. The J segment lost 1 base and the V segment lost 1 base, leaving 5 bases of the junction unmatched. This chain's CDR3 is CASSEGRGLDNYGYTF. The CDR3 DNA is TGTGCCAGCAGTGAAGGCAGGGGGCTAGATAACTATGGCTACACCTTC. Full variable domain (remainder filled in from reference TRBV2 and TRBJ1-2): EPEVTQTPSHQVTQMGQEVILRCVPISNHLYFYWYRQILGQKVEFLVSFYNNEISEKSEIFDDQFSVERPDGSNFTLKIRSTKLEDSAMYFCASSEGRGLDNYGYTFGSGTRLTVV.

The chain carries TRBV5-1 and TRBJ2-3; D call uncertain. V was shortened by 2 bases and J by 0 bases, with 7 bases between the two germline ends. The V gene's germline CDR1 is SGHRS and CDR2 YFSETQ. The CDR3 has 14 amino acids. CDR3 nucleotides: TGCGCCAGCAGCTTTACAAGTAGCACAGATACGCAGTATTTT. Amino acids: CASSFTSSTDTQYF.

This rearrangement joins TRBV6-5 to TRBJ2-3, with 10 nucleotides matching TRBD2. Germline V gene lookup returns CDR1 MNHEY and CDR2 SVGAGI. The J segment lost 4 bases and the V segment lost 4 bases, leaving 2 bases of the junction unmatched. The CDR3 runs 14 residues. The CDR3 DNA reads as TGTGCCAGCAGTTTAGCGGGAGGAGCAGATACGCAGTATTTT. Protein sequence: CASSLAGGADTQYF.

This clone appeared a few times. CDR3: CATSTPRGNQPQHF. For the CDR3, the DNA is TGTGCCACCAGCACCCCCCGAGGCAATCAGCCCCAGCATTTT. J is TRBJ1-5 and V is TRBV15; D remains unclear. Germline-derived CDR1 and CDR2 are LNHNV and YYDKDF (reference sequence). The V end was cut by 4 bases, the J end by 2 bases, with 9 bases between. The length of the CDR3 is 14 residues.

The chain combines TRBV13 with TRBJ1-4; D unresolved. The germline V gene has CDR1 PRHDT and CDR2 FYEKMQ (reference sequence). CDR3 length: 14 amino acids. Trimming stripped 2 bases from V and 3 bases from J, with 7 bases between. CDR3 protein: CASSLSGSNEKLFF. The CDR3 DNA reads as TGTGCCAGCAGCTTATCCGGGTCTAATGAAAAACTGTTTTTT.

The chain couples TRBV5-4 to TRBJ2-5; 7 bases are a match to TRBD1. Matching the DNA end better, TRBJ2-7 makes the J call doubtful. Germline CDR1 is SGHNT and CDR2 is YYREEE (reference sequence). The CDR3 totals 14 residues. CDR3 DNA: TGTGCCAGCAGTCGGACAGGAGCCATCTACGAGCAGTACTTC. This sequence encodes CASSRTGAIYEQYF.

This clone showed up just a few times. V gene TRBV27 combines with J gene TRBJ1-1; D might be TRBD1 (6 bases). From germline, CDR1 is MNHEY and CDR2 SMNVEV (reference sequence). The CDR3 sequence is 14 residues long. V was pared by 3 bases and J by 6 bases, with 14 bases between. CDR3 residues: CASSFGQGLAEAFF. DNA of the CDR3: TGTGCCAGCAGTTTTGGGCAGGGGCTCGCTGAAGCTTTCTTT.

The chain recombines TRBV5-6 with TRBJ1-2; no firm D call. V was clipped by 1 base and J by 7 bases, with 11 bases between them. Germline CDR1 and CDR2: SGHDT and YYEEEE. This CDR3 is built from 13 residues. CDR3 in amino acids: CASSLYGLGGYTF. CDR3 nucleotides: TGTGCCAGCAGCTTGTATGGTCTGGGTGGCTACACCTTC.

This clone showed up just once. The rearrangement joins TRBV2 to TRBJ1-2; possibly TRBD1 for D (5 bases). Germline loops: CDR1 SNHLY, CDR2 FYNNEI. Trimming shortened V by 1 base and J by 7 bases, and 10 bases separated the two germline ends. The CDR3 is 13 residues long. CDR3 amino acids: CASSEGQGFGYTF. The CDR3 DNA reads TGTGCCAGCAGTGAAGGCCAGGGTTTTGGCTACACCTTC. The full variable domain, its missing parts supplied by reference TRBV2 and TRBJ1-2, is EPEVTQTPSHQVTQMGQEVILRCVPISNHLYFYWYRQILGQKVEFLVSFYNNEISEKSEIFDDQFSVERPDGSNFTLKIRSTKLEDSAMYFCASSEGQGFGYTFGSGTRLTVV.

This clone was observed a few times. The chain uses TRBV21-1 and TRBJ2-1. TRBV21-1 is a known pseudogene. This CDR3 spans 17 amino acids. CDR3 loop: CASSKKSPRPGHNEQFF. CDR3 sequence (DNA): TGTGCCAGCAGCAAGAAAAGTCCTCGCCCGGGACACAATGAGCAGTTCTTC.

The CDR3 spells CASSPVAGTNYGYTF. For the CDR3, the DNA is TGTGCCAGCAGCCCAGTGGCAGGAACTAACTATGGCTACACCTTC. This chain links TRBV5-6 with TRBJ1-2; D unclear. Germline-derived CDR1 and CDR2 are SGHDT and YYEEEE. The V gene lost 4 bases and the J gene lost 0 bases, with 13 bases spanning the gap. The CDR3 runs 15 residues.

CDR3 in DNA: TGTGCCAGCTCACCGGTCCCTGGAGGCTACGAGCAGTACTTC. This gives the protein CASSPVPGGYEQYF. The chain combines TRBV18 with TRBJ2-7, with D possibly being TRBD2 (5 bases). Trimming cost V 3 bases and J 3 bases, with 12 bases left between them. Germline assignment: CDR1 KGHSH and CDR2 LQKENI. The CDR3 extends over 14 amino acids.

The chain joins TRBV5-1 to TRBJ2-3, with no clear D. Between the trimmed V and J ends, which lost 0 bases and 0 bases, there was a span of 8 bases. The CDR3 runs 15 residues. Germline CDR1 SGHRS, CDR2 YFSETQ. CDR3 region: CASSLAPGSTDTQYF. The CDR3 nucleotides are TGCGCCAGCAGCTTGGCGCCAGGTAGCACAGATACGCAGTATTTT.

This chain uses TRBV19 with TRBJ1-1, with a possible D match to TRBD1 (5 bases). V was cut by 3 bases and J by 3 bases, with 11 bases left in between. Germline CDR1 and CDR2: LNHDA and SQIVND (reference sequence). The CDR3 contains 14 residues. CDR3 amino acids: CASSIEGWDTEAFF. The CDR3 DNA follows: TGTGCCAGTAGTATTGAGGGGTGGGACACTGAAGCTTTCTTT.

This clone has a single count. CDR3 DNA sequence: TGTGCCAGCAGTCCTGGGGGGCCCAACTATGGCTACACCTTC. Its protein is CASSPGGPNYGYTF. This chain links TRBV7-6 with TRBJ1-2, with D maybe TRBD1 (6 bases). Trimming removed 6 bases from V and 2 bases from J, with 13 bases in between. Germline values: CDR1 SGHVS, CDR2 FNYEAQ. This CDR3 is built from 14 residues.

This clone has a single count. The genes are TRBV18 and TRBJ2-5; D may be TRBD1 (5 bases). With 3 bases removed from V and 3 bases from J, the gap between germline ends came to 17 bases. The CDR3 has 16 amino acids. The germline gives CDR1 KGHSH, CDR2 LQKENI. CDR3 sequence: CASSPTPRTPKETQYF. CDR3 bases: TGTGCCAGCTCACCCACCCCCAGGACACCGAAAGAGACCCAGTACTTC.

This sequence joins TRBV5-1 and TRBJ2-5; 8 nucleotides agree with TRBD1. Germline V gene data show CDR1 as SGHRS and CDR2 as YFSETQ. The junction had 11 bases not matched to a gene; V was cut back by 0 bases and J by 4 bases. The CDR3 is 17 amino acids. CDR3 amino acids: CASSLEPRGLGRETQYF. The CDR3 DNA reads as TGCGCCAGCAGCTTGGAACCCAGGGGGCTAGGGAGAGAGACCCAGTACTTC. Together with reference TRBV5-1 and TRBJ2-5, the CDR3 gives the full variable domain: KAGVTQTPRYLIKTRGQQVTLSCSPISGHRSVSWYQQTPGQGLQFLFEYFSETQRNKGNFPGRFSGRQFSNSRSEMNVSTLELGDSALYLCASSLEPRGLGRETQYFGPGTRLLVL.

The DNA for the CDR3 is TGTGCCAGCAGCCCTGTTTTTGATGGCGGATCTGAGCAGTTCTTC. Its protein product is CASSPVFDGGSEQFF. The chain joins TRBV5-4 to TRBJ2-1, with D hard to call. The germline CDR1 and CDR2 sequences are SGHNT and YYREEE (reference sequence). The CDR3 covers 15 residues. V lost 4 bases and J 9 bases, leaving 20 bases between the germline ends.

CDR3 coding DNA: TGTGCCAGCAGTTACTCGGGACAGAATCAGCCCCAGCATTTT. This translates into CASSYSGQNQPQHF. The V and J genes are TRBV6-6 and TRBJ1-5, with TRBD1 identical over 7 bases. Trimming at V came to 0 bases and at J to 4 bases, leaving 0 bases not matched to a gene. The germline V gene encodes CDR1 MNHNY and CDR2 SVGAGI (reference sequence). CDR3 length: 14 residues.

The chain employs TRBV5-1 and TRBJ2-7, with 11 bases lining up with TRBD2. Per germline, CDR1 SGHRS and CDR2 YFSETQ. This CDR3 region has 15 residues. Trimming took 1 base from V and 1 from J; bases not matched to a gene: 1. The CDR3 loop reads CASSLLAGGSYEQYF. CDR3 sequence (DNA): TGCGCCAGCAGCTTGCTAGCGGGAGGATCCTACGAGCAGTACTTC. The variable domain in full, with the rest retrieved from reference TRBV5-1 and TRBJ2-7, is KAGVTQTPRYLIKTRGQQVTLSCSPISGHRSVSWYQQTPGQGLQFLFEYFSETQRNKGNFPGRFSGRQFSNSRSEMNVSTLELGDSALYLCASSLLAGGSYEQYFGPGTRLTVT.

This CDR3 is CASSQEGASGMYNEQFF. The CDR3 DNA reads as TGCGCCAGCAGCCAAGAGGGGGCTAGCGGGATGTACAATGAGCAGTTCTTC. This chain connects TRBV4-3 to TRBJ2-1; 9 nucleotides match TRBD2. The CDR3 has 17 residues. The V gene end was trimmed by 0 bases and the J gene end by 4 bases; junction bases not matched to a gene: 7. Germline-derived CDR1 and CDR2 are LGHNA and YSLEER.

This clone appeared a single time. The chain combines TRBV5-6 with TRBJ2-7; 8 bases map to TRBD1. The CDR3 totals 14 residues. The germline CDR1 and CDR2 sequences are SGHDT and YYEEEE. The trim removed 4 bases at V and 7 bases at J, leaving 10 bases unmatched. The CDR3 nucleotides read TGTGCCAGCAGCGGATTACAGGGGGTGAGTGAGCAGTACTTC. It encodes CASSGLQGVSEQYF.

This chain joins TRBV5-1 and TRBJ1-1; perhaps TRBD1 as D (5 bases). Germline V lookup: CDR1 SGHRS, CDR2 YFSETQ. CDR3 size: 15 residues. V shed 0 bases and J shed 1 base, with 10 bases lying between them. CDR3 DNA sequence: TGCGCCAGCAGCTTGGTTGACAGTCGGAACACTGAAGCTTTCTTT. It yields the protein CASSLVDSRNTEAFF.